This T cell receptor (beta chain) was identified during a study of T cell responses to AZD1222 COVID-19 vaccine. The study's findings and limits: Dominant CD4 TCR responses targeted spike regions 160-218 and 743-854.

V lost 3 bases to trimming and J lost 3 bases; unmatched junction nucleotides: 4. The length of the CDR3 is 15 residues. CDR1 is MNHNS, CDR2 SASEGT, per germline. Of note for this clone: Its antigen remains unidentified.

TCRdb's copy holds only in-frame clones and misses some; the assay was immunoSEQ multiplex PCR. Seen here are 150,000 to 200,000 clones, about nine tenths observed once, and the top ten hold around 3%. The sample was peripheral blood, taken on day 0 of AZD1222 vaccination. This TCR was sampled from an adult in good health. The chain combines TRBV6-1 with TRBJ2-5, with TRBD1 matching 10 bases. The CDR3 sequence: CASSDDRGREETQYF. For the CDR3, the DNA is TGTGCCAGCAGTGATGACAGGGGGCGCGAAGAGACCCAGTACTTC.